The 12 T cell receptor beta chains listed next were all sequenced from one sample in a study of blood T cell repertoires in COVID-19. The protocol was immunoSEQ multiplex PCR, while the TCRdb copy is restricted to in-frame clones and leaves out a portion. Of 250,000 or so clones listed, about 80% were seen once; the top ten hold approximately 1.9%. The sample consisted of peripheral blood. The origin of the receptors is a woman older than 75 with acute or convalescent COVID-19.

The chain employs TRBV5-1 and TRBJ1-1, with a weak D call TRBD1 (5 bases). The germline V and J ends were trimmed by 4 bases and 4 bases, with 14 bases remaining between them. Germline assignment: CDR1 SGHRS and CDR2 YFSETQ. There are 14 residues in the CDR3. CDR3 loop: CASSAKGAGTEAFF. In nucleotides, the CDR3 is TGCGCCAGCAGCGCGAAAGGGGCTGGCACTGAAGCTTTCTTT.

The V call is TRBV11-2, the J call TRBJ2-7; D is perhaps TRBD1 (6 bases). The CDR3 extends over 16 amino acids. The V gene's germline CDR1 is SGHAT and CDR2 FQNNGV. V was clipped by 1 base and J by 2 bases, with 15 bases between them. CDR3 amino acids: CASSLGPGAPTYEQYF. CDR3 DNA sequence: TGTGCCAGCAGCTTAGGACCAGGGGCCCCTACCTACGAGCAGTACTTC.

This chain links TRBV12-5 with TRBJ2-7; 8 bases fit TRBD1. After removal of 5 bases from V and 6 bases from J, the junction contained 3 bases not matched to a gene. Germline-derived CDR1 and CDR2 are LGHNT and FRNRAP. CDR3 length: 12 amino acids. CDR3 DNA: TGTGCTAGTGGTATCGGACAGGGCGAGCAGTACTTC. Translation: CASGIGQGEQYF.

In this sample, this clone turned up once. This chain's CDR3 is CASSQQEGYNEQFF. Here the CDR3 DNA reads TGTGCCAGCAGCCAGCAGGAGGGTTACAATGAGCAGTTCTTC. The chain links TRBV6-5 to TRBJ2-1, with a tentative D call TRBD2 (6 bases). V was pared by 6 bases and J by 4 bases, with 13 bases between. CDR1 MNHEY and CDR2 SVGAGI come from the germline V gene. The length of the CDR3 is 14 residues.

As regards this clone: The junction departs from the called germline gene at one end, perhaps through a read error. The gene calls are TRBV7-7 and TRBJ2-7; 7 bases fit TRBD2. This CDR3 is built from 16 residues. CDR1 and CDR2 from the germline V gene are SSHAT and FNYEAQ (reference sequence). The CDR3 reads CASSPWGGGLPYEQYF. In DNA, the CDR3 is TGTGCTAGCAGCCCCTGGGGGGGAGGCCTCCCCTACGAGCAGTACTTC.

The chain links TRBV5-1 to TRBJ2-2, with D perhaps matching TRBD1 (6 bases). Trimming removed 1 base at V and 8 bases at J, with 9 bases between. Per germline, CDR1 SGHRS and CDR2 YFSETQ. The CDR3 consists of 13 residues. CDR3 bases: TGCGCCAGCAGCTTGCTGGGGACAGGGGAGCTGTTTTTT. Protein product: CASSLLGTGELFF.

The chain is built from TRBV7-2 and TRBJ2-1, with a tentative D call TRBD2 (6 bases). Germline V gives CDR1 SGHTA, CDR2 FQGNSA. This CDR3 is 14 amino acids long. Trimming removed 3 bases from V and 8 bases from J, with 14 bases in between. The CDR3 DNA reads as TGTGCCAGCAGCTTCGTGGGAGGCCTGGATGAGCAGTTCTTC. It specifies CASSFVGGLDEQFF.

Only a few counts were recorded for this clone. The CDR3 nucleotides are TGTGCCAGCAGACCTGGGACAGCCCCGGATCGAGATGGCTACACCTTC. The encoded protein is CASRPGTAPDRDGYTF. The V gene is TRBV28, the J gene TRBJ1-2; 7 bases map to TRBD1. V dropped 6 bases and J dropped 6; count of bases not matched to a gene: 16. CDR1 is MDHEN and CDR2 is SYDVKM in the germline V gene. The CDR3 sequence is 16 residues long.

The chain couples TRBV2 to TRBJ1-1, with 8 positions matching TRBD1. The CDR3 length is 14 residues. V gave up 6 bases and J gave up 4 bases; unmatched junction bases: 7. Looked up from germline, CDR1 is SNHLY and CDR2 is FYNNEI. The CDR3 DNA follows: TGTGCCAGCAGATTGACAGGGGAGAGCACTGAAGCTTTCTTT. Its protein is CASRLTGESTEAFF. The whole variable domain, remainder taken from reference TRBV2 and TRBJ1-1, is EPEVTQTPSHQVTQMGQEVILRCVPISNHLYFYWYRQILGQKVEFLVSFYNNEISEKSEIFDDQFSVERPDGSNFTLKIRSTKLEDSAMYFCASRLTGESTEAFFGQGTRLTVV.

The V call is TRBV6-5, the J call TRBJ2-4; no clear D. In germline, CDR1 is MNHEY, CDR2 SVGAGI. Trimming removed 6 bases from V and 0 bases from J, with 12 bases in between. The CDR3 covers 15 residues. This CDR3 reads CASRPNEIAKNIQYF. The CDR3 coding sequence is TGTGCCAGCAGACCCAATGAGATAGCCAAAAACATTCAGTACTTC.

The chain has TRBV5-4 and TRBJ1-6; a weak D match, TRBD1 (6 bases). V was cut by 4 bases and J by 8 bases, with 16 bases left in between. This CDR3 has 15 amino acids. CDR1 is SGHNT, CDR2 YYREEE, per germline (reference sequence). The CDR3 nucleotides are TGTGCCAGCAGCCTGCCGGGACAAAGGGATTCACCCCTCCACTTT. Amino acids: CASSLPGQRDSPLHF.

V usage is TRBV24-1 and J usage is TRBJ2-2, with D maybe TRBD1 (5 bases). Trimming removed 7 bases at V and 3 bases at J, with 11 bases between. The CDR3 loop spans 14 amino acids. CDR1 KGHDR and CDR2 SFDVKD come from the germline V gene. In DNA, the CDR3 is TGTGCCACCAGGGGGCAGTTGGACACCGGGGAGCTGTTTTTT. It specifies CATRGQLDTGELFF.